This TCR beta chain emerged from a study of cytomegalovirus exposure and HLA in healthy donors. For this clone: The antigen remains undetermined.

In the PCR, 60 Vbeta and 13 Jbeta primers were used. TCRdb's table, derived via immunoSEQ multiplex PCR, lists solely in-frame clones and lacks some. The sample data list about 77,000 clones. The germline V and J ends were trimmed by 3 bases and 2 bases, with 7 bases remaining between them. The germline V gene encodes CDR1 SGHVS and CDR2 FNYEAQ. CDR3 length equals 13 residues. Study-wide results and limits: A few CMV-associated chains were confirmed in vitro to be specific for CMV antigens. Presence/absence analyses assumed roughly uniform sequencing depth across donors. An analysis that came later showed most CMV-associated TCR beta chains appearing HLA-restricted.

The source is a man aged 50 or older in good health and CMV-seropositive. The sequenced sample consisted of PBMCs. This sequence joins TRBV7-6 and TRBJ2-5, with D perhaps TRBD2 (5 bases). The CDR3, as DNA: TGTGCCAGCAGCTTCACTAGGCAAGAGACCCAGTACTTC. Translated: CASSFTRQETQYF.